The source of this TCR beta chain is a study of T cells in Graves' hyperthyroidism and ophthalmopathy. Study-wide points: Classification by a 13 V-J model distinguished ophthalmopathy from stable hyperthyroidism.

Patients were excluded for uncontrolled infection, other autoimmune disease, pregnancy or lactation. In making diagnoses, clinical symptoms, serum thyroxine and TRAb, thyroid ultrasound and orbital computed tomography were all used. Amplification targeted TCR beta CDR3 regions from RNA transcripts. When the TCR CDR3 underwent first-round RT-PCR, the HTBI primer set was used. TCRdb re-derived calls from the multiplex PCR reads in MiXCR, one entry per CDR3 protein. The repertoire includes 480,000 or so distinct CDR3 sequences, 13% to 15% of them detected once, and 15% to 20% sits in the top ten. This clonotype occurred many times. The antigen is not known. The CDR3 length is 20 residues. V trimming: 2 bases; J trimming: 0 bases; junction bases outside the gene matches: 9.

This TCR came from a woman aged 18 to 35 with Graves' hyperthyroidism. The chain employs TRBV12-3 or TRBV12-4 and TRBJ2-1; TRBD2 agrees at 14 bases. The sample comprised blood. DNA of the CDR3: TGTGCCAGCAGTTTAAAGAGTGGGACTAGCGGGAGCCCCTCCTACAATGAGCAGTTCTTC. Its translation is CASSLKSGTSGSPSYNEQFF.